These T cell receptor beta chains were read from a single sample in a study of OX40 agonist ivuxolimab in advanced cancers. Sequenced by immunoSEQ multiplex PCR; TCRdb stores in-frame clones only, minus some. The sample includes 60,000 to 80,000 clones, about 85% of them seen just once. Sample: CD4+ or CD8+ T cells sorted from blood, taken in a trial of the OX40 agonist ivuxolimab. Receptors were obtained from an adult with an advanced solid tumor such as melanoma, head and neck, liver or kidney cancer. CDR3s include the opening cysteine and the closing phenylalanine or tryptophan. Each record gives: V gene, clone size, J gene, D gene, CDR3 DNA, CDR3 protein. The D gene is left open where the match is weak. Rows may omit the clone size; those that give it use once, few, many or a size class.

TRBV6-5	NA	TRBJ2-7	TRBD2	TGTGCCAGCAGGATGGGACTAGCGGGGGTATACGAGCAGTACTTC	CASRMGLAGVYEQYF
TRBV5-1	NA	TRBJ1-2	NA	TGCGCCAGCAGCCCGACACCAAACATTGTTAGAGGGGACTATGGCTACACCTTC	CASSPTPNIVRGDYGYTF
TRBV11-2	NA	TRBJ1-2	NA	TGTGCCAGCAGCTCGACCAACACAGGCTATGGCTACACCTTC	CASSSTNTGYGYTF
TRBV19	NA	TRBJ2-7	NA	TGTGCCAGTAGTCAGGGTAATGACTACGAGCAGTACTTC	CASSQGNDYEQYF
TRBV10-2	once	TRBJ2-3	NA	TGCGCCAGCAGTGAGTCAGCCTTATCCACAGATACGCAGTATTTT	CASSESALSTDTQYF
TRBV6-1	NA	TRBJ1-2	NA	TGTGCCAGCAAGGAGGGTTCATATGGCTACACCTTC	CASKEGSYGYTF
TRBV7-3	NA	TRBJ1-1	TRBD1	TGTGCCAGCAGTCGGGACAGAAACACTGAAGCTTTCTTT	CASSRDRNTEAFF
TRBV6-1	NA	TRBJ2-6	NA	TGTGCCAGCAGTGAAGGGACCGTATACTCTGGGGCCAACGTCCTGACTTTC	CASSEGTVYSGANVLTF
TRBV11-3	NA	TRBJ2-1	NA	TGTGCCAGCAGGTGGAACAATGAGCAGTTCTTC	CASRWNNEQFF
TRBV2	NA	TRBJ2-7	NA	TGTGCCAGCAGTATCGTACCGGGACCAAACTCCTACGAGCAGTACTTC	CASSIVPGPNSYEQYF
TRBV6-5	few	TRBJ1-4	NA	TGTGCCAGCAGTTGGCAGATTAATGAAAAACTGTTTTTT	CASSWQINEKLFF
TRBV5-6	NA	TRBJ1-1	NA	TGTGCCAGCAGCCCCGGAGGTAGGGGGTATGAAGCTTTCTTT	CASSPGGRGYEAFF
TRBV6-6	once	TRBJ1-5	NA	TGTGCCAGCAGTTACGAGAGCCGGGGGCCCCAGCATTTT	CASSYESRGPQHF
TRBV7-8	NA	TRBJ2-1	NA	TGTGCCAGCAGCTTAGGACTACAATACAATGAGCAGTTCTTC	CASSLGLQYNEQFF
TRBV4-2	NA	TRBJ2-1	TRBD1	TGTGCCAGCAGCCTGGCAGGGGGCTACAATGAGCAGTTCTTC	CASSLAGGYNEQFF
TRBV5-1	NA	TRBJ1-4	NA	TGCGCCAGCAGCCGCTCGCCAGGACTCAATGAAAAACTGTTTTTT	CASSRSPGLNEKLFF
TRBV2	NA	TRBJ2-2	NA	TGTGCCAGCAGGGGGGGTCCAAATCGAAGGGAGCTGTTTTTT	CASRGGPNRRELFF
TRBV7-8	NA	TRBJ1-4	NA	TGTGCCAGCAGCTTAAAGGCCACCTACTCTGAAAAACTGTTTTTT	CASSLKATYSEKLFF
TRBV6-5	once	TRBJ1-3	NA	TGTGCCAGCAGGAGCTCTGGAAACACCATATATTTT	CASRSSGNTIYF
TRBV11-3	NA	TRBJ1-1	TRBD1	TGTGCCAGCAGAACTGGGACAGGTTCTTTCGTAGCTTTCTTT	CASRTGTGSFVAFF
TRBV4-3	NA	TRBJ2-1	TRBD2	TGCGCCAGCAGCCAAGAGGTGGCGGGAGAAGCCTACAATGAGCAGTTCTTC	CASSQEVAGEAYNEQFF
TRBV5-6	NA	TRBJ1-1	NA	TGTGCCAGCAGCTTGTTTGACAGTGTGAACACTGAAGCTTTCTTT	CASSLFDSVNTEAFF
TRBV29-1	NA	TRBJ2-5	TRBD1	TGCAGCGTTTTAGGGGGCCTTCGGGAGACCCAGTACTTC	CSVLGGLRETQYF
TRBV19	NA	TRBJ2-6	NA	TGTGCCAGTAGTCCAATCTCGGTTGGGGCCAACGTCCTGACTTTC	CASSPISVGANVLTF
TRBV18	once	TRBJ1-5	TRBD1	TGTGCCAGCTCAGAGGGACAGGCTAGCAATCAGCCCCAGCATTTT	CASSEGQASNQPQHF
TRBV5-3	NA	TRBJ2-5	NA	TGTGCCAGACAATGGGGTCCCCAAGAGACCCAGTACTTC	CARQWGPQETQYF
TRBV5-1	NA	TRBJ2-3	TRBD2	TGCGCCAGCAGCCTTGCTAGCGGAGCTAGCACAGATACGCAGTATTTT	CASSLASGASTDTQYF
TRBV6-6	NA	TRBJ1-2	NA	TGTGCCAGCAGTTACTCGAGTCGGGGTGGCTATGGCTACACCTTC	CASSYSSRGGYGYTF
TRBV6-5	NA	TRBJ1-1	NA	TGTGCCAGCAGTTACTCGAATTCTGAAGCTTTCTTT	CASSYSNSEAFF
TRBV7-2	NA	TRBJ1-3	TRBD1	TGTGCCAGCAGCCCGACAGGGAGCTCTGGAAACACCATATATTTT	CASSPTGSSGNTIYF
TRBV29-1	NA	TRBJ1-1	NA	TGCAGCGTTGTCCCCGAGAACACTGAAGCTTTCTTT	CSVVPENTEAFF
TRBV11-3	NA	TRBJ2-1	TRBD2	TGTGCCAGCAGCTTATACGGCGGGGGAGTCTACAATGAGCAGTTCTTC	CASSLYGGGVYNEQFF
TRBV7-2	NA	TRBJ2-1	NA	TGTGCCAGCAAGGGGGTGACTAACTCCTACAATGAGCAGTTCTTC	CASKGVTNSYNEQFF
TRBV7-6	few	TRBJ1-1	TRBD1	TGTGCCAGCAGCTCCGGGACAGTATCCACTGAAGCTTTCTTT	CASSSGTVSTEAFF
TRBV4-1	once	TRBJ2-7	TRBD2	TGCGCCAGCAGCCAAGAGGGACTAGCGGGCTCTTTTGGGTACGAGCAGTACTTC	CASSQEGLAGSFGYEQYF
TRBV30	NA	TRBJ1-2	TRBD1	TGTGCCTGGAGTGGCACCTCGAGACAGGGGAGCTATGGCTACACCTTC	CAWSGTSRQGSYGYTF
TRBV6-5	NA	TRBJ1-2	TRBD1	TGTGCCAGCCGATCCGGAACACAGGGGGAATATGGCTACACCTTC	CASRSGTQGEYGYTF
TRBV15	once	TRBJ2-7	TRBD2	TGTGCCACCAGCAGAGGTTTACCACTAGCGGGAGCCTACGAGCAGTACTTC	CATSRGLPLAGAYEQYF
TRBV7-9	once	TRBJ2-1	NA	TGTGCCAGCAGCTTAGGTGAGCAGTTCTTC	CASSLGEQFF
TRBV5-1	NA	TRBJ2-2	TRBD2	TGCGCCAGCAGCTTGGGCCTAGCGGGAGGCGGGAACACCGGGGAGCTGTTTTTT	CASSLGLAGGGNTGELFF
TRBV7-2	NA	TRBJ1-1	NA	TGTGCCAGCAGCTTTGGGGCCATGAACACTGAAGCTTTCTTT	CASSFGAMNTEAFF
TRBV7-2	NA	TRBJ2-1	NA	TGTGCCAGCAGGGGGCAACGGTCGGGGTCCTACAATGAGCAGTTCTTC	CASRGQRSGSYNEQFF
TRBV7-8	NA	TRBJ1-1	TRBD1	TGTGCCAGCAGCCCCGGGGCAGGGGGCGTCAACACTGAAGCTTTCTTT	CASSPGAGGVNTEAFF
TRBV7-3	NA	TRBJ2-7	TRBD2	TGTGCCAGCACCTTACTCCCCCAGAACATAGCGGGGGGTGGCTACGAGCAGTACTTC	CASTLLPQNIAGGGYEQYF
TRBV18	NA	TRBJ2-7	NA	TGTGCCAGCTCACCCAGTATGGTCAGCGGACATTTCTACGAGCAGTACTTC	CASSPSMVSGHFYEQYF
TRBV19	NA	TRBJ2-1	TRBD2	TGTGCCAGTAGTATTAAAGGCGGGAGAGAAGGCTCCTACAATGAGCAGTTCTTC	CASSIKGGREGSYNEQFF
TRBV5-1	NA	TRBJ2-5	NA	TGCGCCAGCGGCGAGAGCGCACACCAAGAGACCCAGTACTTC	CASGESAHQETQYF
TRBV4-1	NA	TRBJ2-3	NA	TGCGCCAGCAGCCAGGGGAGCACAGATACGCAGTATTTT	CASSQGSTDTQYF
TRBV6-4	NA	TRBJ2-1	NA	TGTGCCAGCAGTGACTCGGACAACAATGAGCAGTTCTTC	CASSDSDNNEQFF
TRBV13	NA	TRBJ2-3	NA	TGTGCCAGCAGCTTAGACGGGCAAGATACGCAGTATTTT	CASSLDGQDTQYF
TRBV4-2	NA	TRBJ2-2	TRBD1	TGTGCCAGCAGCCAGATCCGGGACAGGGAACTCACCGGGGAGCTGTTTTTT	CASSQIRDRELTGELFF
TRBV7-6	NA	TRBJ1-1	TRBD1	TGTGCCAGCAGCTTATCAGGGGGTAGCGGGACTGAAGCTTTCTTT	CASSLSGGSGTEAFF
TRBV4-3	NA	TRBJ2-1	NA	TGCGCCAGCCACGCCGTAGGAGGGAATGAGCAGTTCTTC	CASHAVGGNEQFF
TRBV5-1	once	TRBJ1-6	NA	TGCGCCAGCAGCTTGGGTGCCCTTAGTAATTCACCCCTCCACTTT	CASSLGALSNSPLHF